These 22 T cell receptor beta chains were all obtained from the same sample, sequenced in a study of T cell changes during pregnancy in multiple sclerosis. Here immunoSEQ multiplex PCR was the method, and the copy in TCRdb shows in-frame clones only, minus some. Of 60,000 or so clones listed, more than 85% are singletons. The source was peripheral blood, collected in the first trimester of pregnancy. These receptors were taken from a female donor with multiple sclerosis, enrolled in a pregnancy study.

This sequence joins TRBV11-2 and TRBJ2-6, with D perhaps TRBD2 (5 bases). Trimming took 2 bases from V and 0 from J, leaving 11 bases between them. Per germline, CDR1 SGHAT and CDR2 FQNNGV. This CDR3 contains 17 residues. The CDR3 bases are TGTGCCAGCAGCTTACGCGGGTCCCGCTCTGGGGCCAACGTCCTGACTTTC. Translation: CASSLRGSRSGANVLTF.

This clone was counted a single time. The DNA for the CDR3 is TGCGCCAGCAGCTTGGGACATAACACAGATACGCAGTATTTT. Protein product: CASSLGHNTDTQYF. The rearrangement joins TRBV5-1 to TRBJ2-3; no firm D call. Germline assignment: CDR1 SGHRS and CDR2 YFSETQ. The CDR3 sequence is 14 residues long. V was shortened by 0 bases and J by 2 bases, with 7 bases between the two germline ends. Filled out from reference TRBV5-1 and TRBJ2-3, the complete variable domain reads KAGVTQTPRYLIKTRGQQVTLSCSPISGHRSVSWYQQTPGQGLQFLFEYFSETQRNKGNFPGRFSGRQFSNSRSEMNVSTLELGDSALYLCASSLGHNTDTQYFGPGTRLTVL.

The genes are TRBV20-1 and TRBJ1-1; D possibly corresponds to TRBD1 (6 bases). Germline V gene sequence: CDR1 DFQATT, CDR2 SNEGSKA (reference sequence). Trimming stripped 2 bases from V and 8 bases from J, with 9 bases between. The CDR3 has 11 amino acids. CDR3 nucleotides: TGCAGTGCTAGAACAGGGATAGAAGCTTTCTTT. This sequence encodes CSARTGIEAFF.

The gene calls are TRBV6-4 and TRBJ1-4, with 11 bases lining up with TRBD1. The germline gives CDR1 MRHNA, CDR2 SNTAGT. The CDR3 consists of 18 residues. With V trimmed by 7 bases and J by 0 bases, 10 bases remained unmatched. CDR3 DNA: TGTGCCAGCACTTCCCCGGACAGGGGGCTTGCAACTAATGAAAAACTGTTTTTT. This gives the protein CASTSPDRGLATNEKLFF.

The rearrangement joins TRBV6-1 to TRBJ2-2; 10 nucleotides match TRBD1. With V trimmed by 7 bases and J by 4 bases, 6 bases remained unmatched. Germline loops: CDR1 MNHNS, CDR2 SASEGT. The CDR3 extends over 15 amino acids. Written as DNA, the CDR3 is TGTGCCAGCAAACCGGGACAGGGGTTCACCGGGGAGCTGTTTTTT. Its protein is CASKPGQGFTGELFF.

The CDR3, as DNA: TGTGCCAGCAGCCCCAGACTAGCGGGGGGAACAGATACGCAGTATTTT. It yields the protein CASSPRLAGGTDTQYF. This chain links TRBV5-4 with TRBJ2-3, with 13 bases aligning to TRBD2. The CDR3 sequence is 16 residues long. V shed 4 bases and J 3 bases; nucleotides not matched to a gene: 5. Per germline, CDR1 SGHNT and CDR2 YYREEE (reference sequence).

This chain joins TRBV13 and TRBJ1-6, with 8 bases identical to TRBD1. The CDR3 spans 20 residues. Germline-derived CDR1 and CDR2 are PRHDT and FYEKMQ (reference sequence). The trim removed 4 bases at V and 0 bases at J, leaving 14 bases unmatched. CDR3 nucleotide sequence: TGTGCCAGCAGCTCACGGACAGGGCGGATTGCTAGCTCCTATAATTCACCCCTCCACTTT. Translated: CASSSRTGRIASSYNSPLHF.

The CDR3 DNA reads TGTGCCAGCAGTGAACTGGGGGGCTCCTACAATGAGCAGTTCTTC. Encoded protein: CASSELGGSYNEQFF. This rearrangement joins TRBV6-1 to TRBJ2-1, with D possibly matching TRBD2 (6 bases). Trimming cost V 2 bases and J 0 bases, with 8 bases left between them. Germline V CDR1 and CDR2: MNHNS, SASEGT. This CDR3 comprises 15 residues.

V and J are TRBV6-5 and TRBJ1-2, with D hard to call. The germline V gene encodes CDR1 MNHEY and CDR2 SVGAGI. The CDR3 runs 15 residues. With 4 bases removed from V and 1 base from J, the gap between germline ends came to 13 bases. CDR3 in DNA: TGTGCCAGCAGTTTCCACCAGGCCGGTAACTATGGCTACACCTTC. This encodes CASSFHQAGNYGYTF.

This clone appeared a single time. This chain links TRBV7-8 with TRBJ2-3; perhaps TRBD2 as D (6 bases). V was shortened by 3 bases and J by 2 bases, with 12 bases between the two germline ends. The CDR3 covers 15 residues. CDR1 and CDR2 (germline): SGHVS, FQNEAQ. CDR3 DNA sequence: TGTGCCAGCAGCTTGCCGGGACTCGACACAGATACGCAGTATTTT. Protein product: CASSLPGLDTDTQYF.

V and J are TRBV25-1 and TRBJ2-3; D possibly corresponds to TRBD2 (7 bases). This CDR3 comprises 14 residues. The V end was cut by 10 bases, the J end by 4 bases, with 18 bases between. Germline CDR1 reads MGHDK; CDR2 reads SYGVNS. CDR3 DNA sequence: TGTGCCACCCGAGCCGGGGGGCAATCAGATACGCAGTATTTT. Its protein is CATRAGGQSDTQYF.

This chain joins TRBV9 and TRBJ2-1; 12 bases are a match to TRBD2. The CDR3 is made up of 17 amino acids. Germline CDR1 SGDLS, CDR2 YYNGEE. Germline trimming cut 2 bases from V and 1 base from J; bases unmatched to any gene: 4. The CDR3 region has the DNA TGTGCCAGCAGCGTTACGACTAGCGGGGGTTCCTACAATGAGCAGTTCTTC. Its protein is CASSVTTSGGSYNEQFF.

V and J are TRBV9 and TRBJ1-2; D uncertain. Trimming removed 3 bases from V and 4 bases from J, with 10 bases in between. The CDR3 has 13 amino acids. Germline V gene data show CDR1 as SGDLS and CDR2 as YYNGEE. DNA for the CDR3: TGTGCCAGCAGCGCTGGCTCTGGCTATGGCTACACCTTC. Its translation: CASSAGSGYGYTF.

The chain combines TRBV19 with TRBJ2-5; TRBD2 might be the D (6 bases). The V gene lost 3 bases and the J gene lost 1 base, with 9 bases spanning the gap. This CDR3 region has 14 residues. The germline CDR1 and CDR2 sequences are LNHDA and SQIVND (reference sequence). CDR3 nucleotides: TGTGCCAGTAGTATCGGAGGGACCCAAGAGACCCAGTACTTC. This codes for CASSIGGTQETQYF.

The V gene is TRBV6-6, the J gene TRBJ2-3, with D maybe TRBD2 (6 bases). V was trimmed by 6 bases and J by 3 bases, leaving 16 bases between them. The CDR3 runs 15 residues. The germline CDR1 and CDR2 sequences are MNHNY and SVGAGI (reference sequence). The CDR3, as DNA: TGTGCCAGCAGGGAGGGCGCTCGACTGACAGATACGCAGTATTTT. It is translated as CASREGARLTDTQYF.

The V gene is TRBV11-2, the J gene TRBJ1-2; 9 nucleotides align to TRBD1. The length of the CDR3 is 15 residues. Unmatched junction bases numbered 2, after V lost 1 base and J lost 2 bases. Germline V CDR1 and CDR2: SGHAT, FQNNGV. This CDR3 is CASSLGTGENYGYTF. CDR3 bases: TGTGCCAGCAGCTTAGGGACAGGGGAGAACTATGGCTACACCTTC.

V and J are TRBV6-1 and TRBJ2-1; 8 bases fit TRBD2. This CDR3 is 11 amino acids long. CDR1 and CDR2 from the germline V gene are MNHNS and SASEGT. J lost 15 bases, V lost 7 bases, and 8 bases had no gene match. The CDR3 sequence is CASTVAGSLFF. CDR3 nucleotides: TGTGCCAGCACCGTAGCGGGGAGCCTGTTCTTC.

The V gene is TRBV7-9, the J gene TRBJ1-2; 10 nucleotides agree with TRBD1. CDR1 and CDR2 from the germline V gene are SEHNR and FQNEAQ (reference sequence). The J segment lost 4 bases and the V segment lost 3 bases, leaving 5 bases of the junction unmatched. The CDR3 contains 15 residues. CDR3: CASSLGQGFGYGYTF. CDR3 nucleotide sequence: TGTGCCAGCAGCTTGGGACAGGGGTTCGGCTATGGCTACACCTTC.

The V gene is TRBV25-1, the J gene TRBJ1-1; 10 nucleotides match TRBD1. Trimming removed 3 bases from V and 2 bases from J; junction bases left unmatched: 9. Germline CDR1 is MGHDK and CDR2 is SYGVNS. CDR3 length equals 17 residues. The CDR3 coding sequence is TGTGCCAGCAGTGATCGGGGACAGGGGCTGGGAAACACTGAAGCTTTCTTT. Protein product: CASSDRGQGLGNTEAFF.

The rearrangement joins TRBV19 to TRBJ2-7; 8 nucleotides agree with TRBD1. V gave up 3 bases and J gave up 1 base; unmatched junction bases: 2. Germline CDR1 is LNHDA and CDR2 is SQIVND (reference sequence). The CDR3 totals 14 residues. The CDR3 DNA reads TGTGCCAGTAGTATGACAGGGGTATCCTACGAGCAGTACTTC. Encoded protein: CASSMTGVSYEQYF. Filled out from reference TRBV19 and TRBJ2-7, the complete variable domain reads DGGITQSPKYLFRKEGQNVTLSCEQNLNHDAMYWYRQDPGQGLRLIYYSQIVNDFQKGDIAEGYSVSREKKESFPLTVTSAQKNPTAFYLCASSMTGVSYEQYFGPGTRLTVT.

With respect to this clone: The junction departs from germline at one end; a sequencing error may be responsible. The chain carries TRBV7-7 and TRBJ1-3, with 9 positions matching TRBD1. CDR3 size: 15 residues. Germline-derived CDR1 and CDR2 are SSHAT and FNYEAQ (reference sequence). In nucleotides, the CDR3 is TGTGCTAGCAGCTCGGACAGGGGCCCTGGAAACACCATATATTTT. This translates into CASSSDRGPGNTIYF.

CDR3 sequence reads: CASSYTGVHGYTF. In nucleotides, the CDR3 is TGTGCCAGCAGCTATACAGGGGTCCATGGCTACACCTTC. The chain joins TRBV7-2 to TRBJ1-2; 7 nucleotides agree with TRBD1. Germline CDR1 SGHTA, CDR2 FQGNSA. The CDR3 is made up of 13 amino acids. V shed 4 bases, J shed 6 bases, and the junction held 5 bases outside the gene matches.